The 21 T cell receptor beta chains listed next were all sequenced from one sample in a study of shared clonotypes between healthy human individuals. Clones were read by immunoSEQ multiplex PCR, and TCRdb kept only the in-frame ones, dropping some. The profile shows hundreds of thousands of clones, almost 97% of them singletons. Sequencing was performed on naive CD4+ T cells sorted from blood. Regarding subset: CD45RA+ positively selected. The receptor source for this set is a woman aged 25 to 39 in good health.

The chain couples TRBV9 to TRBJ2-1; 8 nucleotides agree with TRBD2. The CDR3 sequence is 14 residues long. The V gene end was trimmed by 0 bases and the J gene end by 9 bases; junction bases not matched to a gene: 5. Germline V gene data show CDR1 as SGDLS and CDR2 as YYNGEE. CDR3 region: CASSVAGTRFEQFF. CDR3 sequence (DNA): TGTGCCAGCAGCGTAGCCGGGACTAGATTTGAGCAGTTCTTC.

V and J are TRBV5-1 and TRBJ1-6, with D tentatively TRBD1 (5 bases). The CDR3 length is 14 residues. The germline V and J ends were trimmed by 4 bases and 8 bases, with 13 bases remaining between them. The V gene's germline CDR1 is SGHRS and CDR2 YFSETQ. Here the CDR3 DNA reads TGCGCCAGCAGCCCCCCGGGAGGGGATTCACCCCTCCACTTT. Translated: CASSPPGGDSPLHF.

The genes are TRBV4-3 and TRBJ1-1; no reliable D call. Trimming left V 0 bases short and J 11 bases short, with 7 bases between. CDR1 is LGHNA, CDR2 YSLEER, per germline. The CDR3 length is 11 residues. The CDR3 is CASSQDRWAFF. DNA of the CDR3: TGCGCCAGCAGCCAAGATCGGTGGGCTTTCTTT.

This CDR3 is CASRAGVSGANVLTF. In DNA form, the CDR3 reads TGTGCCAGCAGGGCCGGGGTCTCTGGGGCCAACGTCCTGACTTTC. This chain links TRBV6-5 with TRBJ2-6, with TRBD2 as a possible D gene (5 bases). Germline CDR1 is MNHEY and CDR2 is SVGAGI. The CDR3 is 15 amino acids. V was clipped by 6 bases and J by 0 bases, with 9 bases between them.

The CDR3 sequence is CASSYPDRGSNQPQHF. CDR3 nucleotide sequence: TGTGCCAGCAGTTACCCAGACAGGGGCAGCAATCAGCCCCAGCATTTT. This chain links TRBV6-6 with TRBJ1-5, with 8 bases lining up with TRBD1. J was trimmed by 1 base and V by 2 bases; bases with no gene match: 4. Germline lookup yields CDR1 MNHNY and CDR2 SVGAGI (reference sequence). CDR3 size: 16 residues.

This clone was observed once. CDR3 DNA sequence: TGTGCCAGTAGTATCAGTCGATCGGGGCCGAACTATGGCTACACCTTC. Amino acids: CASSISRSGPNYGYTF. V usage is TRBV19 and J usage is TRBJ1-2; D is possibly TRBD1 (5 bases). The CDR3 contains 16 residues. CDR1 and CDR2 (germline): LNHDA, SQIVND (reference sequence). V was clipped by 3 bases and J by 2 bases, with 16 bases between them. Based on the CDR3 plus reference TRBV19 and TRBJ1-2, the full variable domain is DGGITQSPKYLFRKEGQNVTLSCEQNLNHDAMYWYRQDPGQGLRLIYYSQIVNDFQKGDIAEGYSVSREKKESFPLTVTSAQKNPTAFYLCASSISRSGPNYGYTFGSGTRLTVV.

Of note for this clone: Without the conserved terminal phenylalanine or tryptophan, this CDR3 likely stems from a read error. The DNA is left out, because the CDR3 cannot be placed on it with certainty; the CDR3 is given as TCRdb lists it. The chain uses TRBV27 and TRBJ1-1; the table's D call, TRBD1, was not checked against the DNA. Germline CDR1 is MNHEY and CDR2 is SMNVEV (reference sequence). The CDR3 extends over 16 residues, inclusive of both ends. The CDR3 sequence is CASSQPLFRGPTPSPA.

This clone was seen a single time. This chain joins TRBV7-9 and TRBJ1-5; 7 bases are a match to TRBD1. The J segment lost 5 bases and the V segment lost 5 bases, leaving 9 bases of the junction unmatched. CDR3 length equals 15 residues. CDR1 and CDR2 from the germline V gene are SEHNR and FQNEAQ (reference sequence). CDR3 sequence reads: CASSRADRVHQPQHF. The CDR3 DNA reads TGTGCCAGCAGCCGGGCTGACAGGGTCCATCAGCCCCAGCATTTT.

V usage is TRBV11-3 and J usage is TRBJ2-7, with TRBD2 identical over 9 bases. The CDR3 consists of 14 residues. Germline trimming cut 6 bases from V and 2 bases from J; bases unmatched to any gene: 5. Per the germline V gene, CDR1 is SGHNT and CDR2 is YENEEA. The chain's CDR3 is CASSPAGGPYEQYF. For the CDR3, the DNA is TGTGCCAGCAGTCCAGCGGGAGGCCCCTACGAGCAGTACTTC.

This clone was recorded only once. The V and J genes are TRBV4-2 and TRBJ2-3; 8 bases are a match to TRBD2. The CDR3 is 19 residues long. From germline, CDR1 is LGHNA and CDR2 YNFKEQ. Trimming took 0 bases from V and 7 from J; bases not matched to a gene: 18. CDR3 loop: CASSQDMGTSVQVANTQYF. The DNA of the CDR3 is TGTGCCAGCAGCCAAGACATGGGGACTAGTGTACAAGTAGCTAATACGCAGTATTTT.

For the CDR3, the DNA is TGCAGCGTTGAACGCCCTACTCGGAACACTGAAGCTTTCTTT. This codes for CSVERPTRNTEAFF. The chain is built from TRBV29-1 and TRBJ1-1; D is unclear. Germline values: CDR1 SQVTM, CDR2 ANQGSEA. This CDR3 region has 14 residues. Trimming took off 2 bases at V and 1 base at J, with 11 bases between the two ends.

The chain links TRBV7-8 to TRBJ2-6; the match to TRBD1 covers 10 bases. V shed 5 bases, J shed 3 bases, and the junction held 16 bases outside the gene matches. The CDR3 is 20 amino acids. Germline loops: CDR1 SGHVS, CDR2 FQNEAQ. The CDR3: CASSRLPNGQGVLGANVLTF. The CDR3, as DNA: TGTGCCAGCAGCCGTCTGCCTAATGGACAGGGGGTACTTGGGGCCAACGTCCTGACTTTC.

The CDR3 bases are TGTGCCAGCAGCCATGCGGGACTAGCGAGGGGGTACCAAGAGACCCAGTACTTC. Protein sequence: CASSHAGLARGYQETQYF. The chain uses TRBV28 and TRBJ2-5, with 10 bases aligning to TRBD2. Germline loops: CDR1 MDHEN, CDR2 SYDVKM. V lost 6 bases and J lost 0; bases outside the gene matches: 13. CDR3 length: 18 residues.

This chain joins TRBV7-9 and TRBJ2-5, with TRBD2 matching 7 bases. V lost 5 bases to trimming and J lost 4 bases; unmatched junction nucleotides: 13. CDR1 is SEHNR, CDR2 FQNEAQ, per germline (reference sequence). The CDR3 consists of 16 residues. The CDR3 coding sequence is TGTGCCAGCAGCCCCCAGGGAGGGGTAGGTGTAGAGACCCAGTACTTC. Its translation: CASSPQGGVGVETQYF.

The V gene is TRBV15, the J gene TRBJ1-1; possibly TRBD1 for D (6 bases). The CDR3 runs 17 residues. Per germline, CDR1 LNHNV and CDR2 YYDKDF (reference sequence). Between the trimmed V and J ends, which lost 0 bases and 3 bases, there was a span of 17 bases. The CDR3 sequence is CATSREGTTFRDTEAFF. For the CDR3, the DNA is TGTGCCACCAGCAGAGAAGGGACAACATTTCGGGACACTGAAGCTTTCTTT. Complete variable domain (other parts from reference TRBV15 and TRBJ1-1): DAMVIQNPRYQVTQFGKPVTLSCSQTLNHNVMYWYQQKSSQAPKLLFHYYDKDFNNEADTPDNFQSRRPNTSFCFLDIRSPGLGDTAMYLCATSREGTTFRDTEAFFGQGTRLTVV.

The rearrangement joins TRBV6-5 to TRBJ2-1, with 8 bases identical to TRBD2. The CDR3 sequence is 15 residues long. V lost 6 bases and J lost 8; bases outside the gene matches: 12. Germline CDR1 reads MNHEY; CDR2 reads SVGAGI. The CDR3: CASRQRGRSHDEQFF. CDR3 nucleotide sequence: TGTGCCAGCAGGCAACGCGGGAGGTCCCACGATGAGCAGTTCTTC.

The rearrangement links TRBV6-6 to TRBJ1-6, with D maybe TRBD1 (5 bases). The V gene lost 8 bases and the J gene lost 7 bases, with 15 bases spanning the gap. CDR3 length equals 14 residues. The germline V gene encodes CDR1 MNHNY and CDR2 SVGAGI (reference sequence). The CDR3 loop is CASATSGENSPLHF. CDR3 coding DNA: TGTGCCAGCGCTACGTCGGGGGAGAATTCACCCCTCCACTTT.

The chain combines TRBV18 with TRBJ2-6; D ambiguous. Germline V CDR1 and CDR2: KGHSH, LQKENI. The CDR3 extends over 18 amino acids. The V end lost 6 bases, the J end lost 0 bases, and 18 bases lay between the germline ends. The CDR3 region has the DNA TGTGCCAGCTCCCAACGGAGATCGTCTCTCTCTGGGGCCAACGTCCTGACTTTC. Amino acid sequence: CASSQRRSSLSGANVLTF. The full variable domain, in which reference TRBV18 and TRBJ2-6 provide the parts outside the CDR3, is NAGVMQNPRHLVRRRGQEARLRCSPMKGHSHVYWYRQLPEEGLKFMVYLQKENIIDESGMPKERFSAEFPKEGPSILRIQQVVRGDSAAYFCASSQRRSSLSGANVLTFGAGSRLTVL.

The rearrangement joins TRBV28 to TRBJ2-3; unclear D gene. Trimming took off 6 bases at V and 2 bases at J, with 6 bases between the two ends. The CDR3 has 12 amino acids. Germline values: CDR1 MDHEN, CDR2 SYDVKM. The CDR3 coding sequence is TGTGCCAGCAGAAAGTCCACAGATACGCAGTATTTT. Protein sequence: CASRKSTDTQYF. Supplemented by reference TRBV28 and TRBJ2-3, the full variable domain reads DVKVTQSSRYLVKRTGEKVFLECVQDMDHENMFWYRQDPGLGLRLIYFSYDVKMKEKGDIPEGYSVSREKKERFSLILESASTNQTSMYLCASRKSTDTQYFGPGTRLTVL.

The chain couples TRBV11-1 to TRBJ2-5; D might be TRBD1 (6 bases). Trimming took 2 bases from V and 6 from J, leaving 7 bases between them. This CDR3 has 12 amino acids. The germline CDR1 and CDR2 sequences are SGHAT and FQDESV (reference sequence). CDR3 DNA: TGTGCCAGCAGCTTACAGGGGCAGACCCAGTACTTC. It is translated as CASSLQGQTQYF.

This chain connects TRBV29-1 to TRBJ2-3; D possibly corresponds to TRBD1 (6 bases). The V end lost 3 bases, the J end lost 2 bases, and 15 bases lay between the germline ends. Germline V gene lookup returns CDR1 SQVTM and CDR2 ANQGSEA. The CDR3 contains 15 residues. The CDR3 DNA sequence: TGCAGCGTTGACTCCCGCCGGGACAACACAGATACGCAGTATTTT. Translation: CSVDSRRDNTDTQYF.